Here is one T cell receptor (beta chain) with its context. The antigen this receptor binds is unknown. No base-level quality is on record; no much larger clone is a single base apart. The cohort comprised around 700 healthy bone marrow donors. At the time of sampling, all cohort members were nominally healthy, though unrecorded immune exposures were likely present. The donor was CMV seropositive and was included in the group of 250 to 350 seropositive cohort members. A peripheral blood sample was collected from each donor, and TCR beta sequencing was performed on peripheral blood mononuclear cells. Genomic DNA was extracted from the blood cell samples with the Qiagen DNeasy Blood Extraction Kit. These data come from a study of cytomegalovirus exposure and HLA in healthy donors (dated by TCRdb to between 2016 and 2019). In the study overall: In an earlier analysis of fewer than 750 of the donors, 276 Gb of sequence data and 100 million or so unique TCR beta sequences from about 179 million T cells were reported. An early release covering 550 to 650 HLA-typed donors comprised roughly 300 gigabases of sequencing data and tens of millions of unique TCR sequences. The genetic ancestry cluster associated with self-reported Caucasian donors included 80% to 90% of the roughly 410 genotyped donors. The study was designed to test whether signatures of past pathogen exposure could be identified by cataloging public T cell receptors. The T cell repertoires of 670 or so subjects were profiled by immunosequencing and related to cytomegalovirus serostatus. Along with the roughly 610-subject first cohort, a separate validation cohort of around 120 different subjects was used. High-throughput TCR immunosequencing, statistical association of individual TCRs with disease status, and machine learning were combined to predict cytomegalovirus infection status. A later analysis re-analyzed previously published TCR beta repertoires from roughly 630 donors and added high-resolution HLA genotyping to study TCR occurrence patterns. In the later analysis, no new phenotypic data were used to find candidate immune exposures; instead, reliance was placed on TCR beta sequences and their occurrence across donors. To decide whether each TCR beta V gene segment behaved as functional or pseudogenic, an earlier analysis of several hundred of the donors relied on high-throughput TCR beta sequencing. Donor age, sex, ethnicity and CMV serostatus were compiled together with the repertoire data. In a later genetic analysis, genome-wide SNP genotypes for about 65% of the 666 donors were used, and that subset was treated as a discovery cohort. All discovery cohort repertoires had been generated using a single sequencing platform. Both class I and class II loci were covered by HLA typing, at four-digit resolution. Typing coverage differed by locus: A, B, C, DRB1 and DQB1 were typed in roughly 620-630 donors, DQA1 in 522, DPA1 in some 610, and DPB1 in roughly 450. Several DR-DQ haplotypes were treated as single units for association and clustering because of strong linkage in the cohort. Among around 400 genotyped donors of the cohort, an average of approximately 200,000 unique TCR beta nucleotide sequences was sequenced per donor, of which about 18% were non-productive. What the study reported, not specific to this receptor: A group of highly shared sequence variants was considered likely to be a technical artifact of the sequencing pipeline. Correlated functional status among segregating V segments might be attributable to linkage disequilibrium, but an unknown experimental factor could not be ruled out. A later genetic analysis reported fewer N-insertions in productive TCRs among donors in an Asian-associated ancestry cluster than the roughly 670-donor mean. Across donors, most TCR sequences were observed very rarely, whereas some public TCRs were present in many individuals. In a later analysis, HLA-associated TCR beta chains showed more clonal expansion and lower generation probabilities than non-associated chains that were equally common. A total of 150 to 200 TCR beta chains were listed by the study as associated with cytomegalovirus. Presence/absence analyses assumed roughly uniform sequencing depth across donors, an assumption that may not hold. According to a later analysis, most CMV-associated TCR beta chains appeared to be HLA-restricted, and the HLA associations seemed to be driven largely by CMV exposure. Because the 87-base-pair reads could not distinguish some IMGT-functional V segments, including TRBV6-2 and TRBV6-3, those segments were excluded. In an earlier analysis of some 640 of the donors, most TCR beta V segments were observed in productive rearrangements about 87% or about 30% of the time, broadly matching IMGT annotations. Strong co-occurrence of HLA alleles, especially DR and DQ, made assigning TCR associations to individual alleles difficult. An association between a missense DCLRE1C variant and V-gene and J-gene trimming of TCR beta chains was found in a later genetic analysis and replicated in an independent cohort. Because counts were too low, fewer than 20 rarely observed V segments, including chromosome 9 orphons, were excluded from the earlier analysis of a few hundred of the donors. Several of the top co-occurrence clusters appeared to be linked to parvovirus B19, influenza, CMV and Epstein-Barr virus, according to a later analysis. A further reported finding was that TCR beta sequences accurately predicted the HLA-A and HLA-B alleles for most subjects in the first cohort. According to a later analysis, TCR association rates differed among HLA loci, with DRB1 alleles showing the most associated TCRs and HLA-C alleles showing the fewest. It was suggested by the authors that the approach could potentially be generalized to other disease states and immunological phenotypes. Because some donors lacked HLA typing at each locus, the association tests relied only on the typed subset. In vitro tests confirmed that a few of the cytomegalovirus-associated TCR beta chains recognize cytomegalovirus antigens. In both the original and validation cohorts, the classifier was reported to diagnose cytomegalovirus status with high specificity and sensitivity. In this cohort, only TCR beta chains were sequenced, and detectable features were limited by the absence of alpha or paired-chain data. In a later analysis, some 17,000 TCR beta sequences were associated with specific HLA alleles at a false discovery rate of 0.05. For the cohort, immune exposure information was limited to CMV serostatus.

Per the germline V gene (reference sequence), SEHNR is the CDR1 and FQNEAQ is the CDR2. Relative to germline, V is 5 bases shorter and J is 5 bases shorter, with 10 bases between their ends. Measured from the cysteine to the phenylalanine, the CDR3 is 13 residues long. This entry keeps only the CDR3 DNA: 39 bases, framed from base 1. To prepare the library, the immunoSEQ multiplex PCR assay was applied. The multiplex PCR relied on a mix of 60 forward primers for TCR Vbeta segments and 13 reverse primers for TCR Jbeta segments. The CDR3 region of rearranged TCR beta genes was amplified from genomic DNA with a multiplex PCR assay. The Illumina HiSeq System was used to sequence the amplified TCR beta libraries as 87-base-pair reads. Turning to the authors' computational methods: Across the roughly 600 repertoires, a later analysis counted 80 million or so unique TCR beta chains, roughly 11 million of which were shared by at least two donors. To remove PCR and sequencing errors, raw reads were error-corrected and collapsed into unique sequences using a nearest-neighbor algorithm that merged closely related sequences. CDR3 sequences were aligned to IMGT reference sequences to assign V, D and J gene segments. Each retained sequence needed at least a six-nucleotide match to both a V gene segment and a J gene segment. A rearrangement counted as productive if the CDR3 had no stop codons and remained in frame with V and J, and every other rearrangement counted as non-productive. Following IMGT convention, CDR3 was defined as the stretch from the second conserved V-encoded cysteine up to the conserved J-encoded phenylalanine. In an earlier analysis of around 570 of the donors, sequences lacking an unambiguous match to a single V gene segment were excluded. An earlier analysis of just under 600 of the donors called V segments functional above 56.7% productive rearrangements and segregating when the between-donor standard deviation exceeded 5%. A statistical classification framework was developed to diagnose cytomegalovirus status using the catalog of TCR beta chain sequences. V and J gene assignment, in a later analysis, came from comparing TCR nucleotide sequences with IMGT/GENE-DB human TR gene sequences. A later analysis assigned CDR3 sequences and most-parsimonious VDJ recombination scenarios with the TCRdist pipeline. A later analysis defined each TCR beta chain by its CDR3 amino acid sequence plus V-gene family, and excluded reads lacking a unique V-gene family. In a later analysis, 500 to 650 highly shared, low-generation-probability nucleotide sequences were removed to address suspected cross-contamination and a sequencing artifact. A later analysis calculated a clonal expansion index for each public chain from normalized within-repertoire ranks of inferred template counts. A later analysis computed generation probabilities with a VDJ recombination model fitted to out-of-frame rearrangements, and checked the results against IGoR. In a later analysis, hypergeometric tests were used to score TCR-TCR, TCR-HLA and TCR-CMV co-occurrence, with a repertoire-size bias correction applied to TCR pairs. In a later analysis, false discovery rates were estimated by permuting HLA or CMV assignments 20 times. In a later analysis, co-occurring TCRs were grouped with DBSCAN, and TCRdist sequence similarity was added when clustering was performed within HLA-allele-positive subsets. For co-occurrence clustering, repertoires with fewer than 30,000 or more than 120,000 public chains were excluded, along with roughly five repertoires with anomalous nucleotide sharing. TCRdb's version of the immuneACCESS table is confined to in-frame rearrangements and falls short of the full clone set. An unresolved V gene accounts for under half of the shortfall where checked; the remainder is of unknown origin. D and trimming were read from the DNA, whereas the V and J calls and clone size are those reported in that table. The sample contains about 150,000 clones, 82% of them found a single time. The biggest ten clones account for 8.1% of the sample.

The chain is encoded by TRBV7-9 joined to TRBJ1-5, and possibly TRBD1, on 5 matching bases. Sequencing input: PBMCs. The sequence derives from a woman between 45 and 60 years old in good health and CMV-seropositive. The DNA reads TGTGCCAGCAGCGCTCAGGGCGATCAGCCCCAGCATTTT. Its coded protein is CASSAQGDQPQHF.